The source of this T cell receptor (beta chain) is a study of Tregs in tolerant kidney transplant recipients. Generated by immunoSEQ multiplex PCR, the TCRdb table keeps only in-frame clones and is missing some. The table includes around 70,000 clones, approximately 92% detected once. V shed 6 bases and J 8 bases; nucleotides not matched to a gene: 6. The CDR3 consists of 12 residues. Germline CDR1 LGHNT, CDR2 FRNRAP. This specimen consisted of CD8+ T cells from blood, obtained before the transplant. The chain has TRBV12-5 and TRBJ2-7; 8 positions match TRBD1. This clonotype was obtained from a human donor who received a combined kidney and bone marrow transplant. The CDR3 loop is CASGLDRGKQYF. The CDR3 coding sequence is TGTGCTAGTGGCCTCGACAGGGGAAAGCAGTACTTC. The complete variable domain, with remaining parts taken from reference TRBV12-5 and TRBJ2-7, reads DARVTQTPRHKVTEMGQEVTMRCQPILGHNTVFWYRQTMMQGLELLAYFRNRAPLDDSGMPKDRFSAEMPDATLATLKIQPSEPRDSAVYFCASGLDRGKQYFGPGTRLTVT.